This T cell receptor beta chain was retrieved from a study of vaccination effects on CD4 cells after COVID-19. General study findings and limits: Mainly new vaccine-induced clones made up the post-vaccine spike-reactive clones in convalescents.

This clone was seen just once. Its matching antigen is unknown. Assay: immunoSEQ multiplex PCR; the TCRdb copy retains only in-frame clones and omits some. The repertoire holds tens of thousands of clones, with 74% as singletons. V was pared by 4 bases and J by 5 bases, with 10 bases between. Per the germline V gene, CDR1 is KGHSH and CDR2 is LQKENI. The CDR3 totals 13 residues. The culture ran for roughly ten days before CD4+ T cells were isolated. Infection dated between March and December 2020, before the Alpha, Beta and Delta variants reached the United States. Participants got two doses of BNT162b2 or mRNA-1273 vaccine. Days 3 and 7 saw half the medium replaced with IL-2 medium.

This receptor was identified in a human donor who had a prior SARS-CoV-2 infection. The source material was CD4+ T cells from PBMCs cultured without peptide, sampled after COVID-19 vaccination. The rearrangement joins TRBV18 to TRBJ2-3; no definite D call. The CDR3 spells CASSLSRQDTQYF. The CDR3 DNA reads as TGTGCCAGCTCACTCTCGCGTCAAGATACGCAGTATTTT.